A single sample gave rise to the 14 T cell receptor beta chains below, sequenced in a study of identical twins. TCRdb reprocessed the 5' RACE reads via MiXCR and lists one record per CDR3 protein. The sample includes a few hundred thousand distinct CDR3 sequences, 18% seen only once; the top ten take about 12%. The sample taken for sequencing was naive T cells sorted from blood. Receptor source: a man between 45 and 60 years old in good health.

This clonotype was observed a handful of times. The V gene is TRBV20-1, the J gene TRBJ2-1; TRBD2 agrees at 10 bases. V shed 6 bases and J 2 bases; nucleotides not matched to a gene: 4. CDR1 and CDR2 (germline): DFQATT, SNEGSKA (reference sequence). The length of the CDR3 is 14 residues. DNA of the CDR3: TGCAGTGCAACCCTAGCGGGAGCCTACAATGAGCAGTTCTTC. Translation gives CSATLAGAYNEQFF.

This clonotype was counted a few times. The CDR3 DNA follows: TGCAGCGCCACAGGACAGGTTTATGGCTACACCTTC. This sequence encodes CSATGQVYGYTF. This chain connects TRBV29-1 to TRBJ1-2, with 7 bases identical to TRBD1. V was clipped by 7 bases and J by 5 bases; unmatched bases: 7. CDR1 is SQVTM and CDR2 is ANQGSEA in the germline V gene. This CDR3 is 12 amino acids long.

This clonotype was counted between two and nine times. The chain couples TRBV12-3 or TRBV12-4 to TRBJ2-1; TRBD2 agrees at 14 bases. V was clipped by 5 bases and J by 7 bases; unmatched bases: 16. The length of the CDR3 is 19 residues. CDR3 sequence (DNA): TGTGCCAGCAGTCCGACCCTACTGACTAGCGGGGGGGCCTTTAATGAGCAGTTCTTC. Protein sequence: CASSPTLLTSGGAFNEQFF.

The sample holds many counts of this clonotype. The rearrangement joins TRBV29-1 to TRBJ2-7, with D perhaps being TRBD1 or TRBD2 (5 bases each). The germline V gene encodes CDR1 SQVTM and CDR2 ANQGSEA. The V end was cut by 4 bases, the J end by 3 bases, with 16 bases between. The CDR3 consists of 14 residues. For the CDR3, the DNA is TGCAGCGTTGGGATCCGGGGACGGGACTACGAGCAGTACTTC. Its protein product is CSVGIRGRDYEQYF.

In this sample, this clonotype turned up many times. The chain joins TRBV6-5 to TRBJ2-1, with unresolved D. Germline V gene lookup returns CDR1 MNHEY and CDR2 SVGAGI. This CDR3 spans 12 amino acids. The V gene lost 2 bases and the J gene lost 7 bases, with 6 bases spanning the gap. The CDR3 nucleotides read TGTGCCAGCAGTTACACACGGAATGAGCAGTTCTTC. Protein: CASSYTRNEQFF.

This chain uses TRBV5-1 with TRBJ2-3, with 8 bases aligning to TRBD2. The CDR3 is made up of 16 amino acids. In germline, CDR1 is SGHRS, CDR2 YFSETQ. V gave up 4 bases and J gave up 3 bases; unmatched junction bases: 10. CDR3 nucleotides: TGCGCCAGCAGCCTACGGGGACTAGTGTCGACAGATACGCAGTATTTT. Translation gives CASSLRGLVSTDTQYF.

The CDR3: CASSLGAYKGEKLFF. In DNA form, the CDR3 reads TGCGCCAGCAGCTTGGGTGCCTACAAGGGAGAAAAACTGTTTTTT. This chain uses TRBV5-1 with TRBJ1-4, with D uncertain. V was shortened by 0 bases and J by 8 bases, with 14 bases between the two germline ends. Looked up from germline, CDR1 is SGHRS and CDR2 is YFSETQ. This CDR3 is 15 amino acids long.

The table lists this clonotype with a few counts. The rearrangement links TRBV6-7 to TRBJ2-5; TRBD1 is a possible D gene (5 bases). TRBV6-7 is marked as an open reading frame, function uncertain. V was trimmed by 2 bases and J by 4 bases, leaving 14 bases between them. The CDR3 extends over 15 amino acids. CDR3 loop: CASSYGNDRGETQYF. The CDR3 DNA is TGTGCCAGCAGTTACGGGAACGATAGGGGAGAGACCCAGTACTTC.

This clonotype has a count of ten or more. The chain employs TRBV11-2 and TRBJ1-6; 9 positions agree with TRBD1. The CDR3 length is 16 residues. With V trimmed by 3 bases and J by 9 bases, 9 bases remained unmatched. Germline V gene lookup returns CDR1 SGHAT and CDR2 FQNNGV. CDR3 sequence (DNA): TGTGCCAGCAGCTTGCTACCGGGACAGGGAATTTCACCCCTCCACTTT. The encoded protein is CASSLLPGQGISPLHF. The full variable domain, its missing parts supplied by reference TRBV11-2 and TRBJ1-6, is EAGVAQSPRYKIIEKRQSVAFWCNPISGHATLYWYQQILGQGPKLLIQFQNNGVVDDSQLPKDRFSAERLKGVDSTLKIQPAKLEDSAVYLCASSLLPGQGISPLHFGNGTRLTVT.

In this sample, this clonotype turned up a few times. This chain connects TRBV4-1 to TRBJ2-7, with D perhaps being TRBD1 or TRBD2 (5 bases each). Germline CDR1 reads MGHRA; CDR2 reads YSYEKL. V shed 3 bases and J shed 2 bases, with 17 bases lying between them. This CDR3 contains 16 residues. CDR3 sequence (DNA): TGCGCCAGCAGCCAGAACCAGAGGGGCCCCCCCTACGAGCAGTACTTC. As protein: CASSQNQRGPPYEQYF.

Details on this clonotype: This may be a read error: a much more frequent sequence differs by one nucleotide. This rearrangement joins TRBV20-1 to TRBJ2-7; no firm D call. The germline V gene encodes CDR1 DFQATT and CDR2 SNEGSKA (reference sequence). V lost 0 bases, J lost 9 bases, and 18 bases lay in between. The CDR3 covers 14 residues. The CDR3, as DNA: TGCAGTGCTAGAGATCGTCCTAGTTCCGACGTGCAGTACTTC. Translation: CSARDRPSSDVQYF.

Ten or more counts support this clonotype. The rearrangement joins TRBV12-3 or TRBV12-4 to TRBJ1-3; D is unresolved. The CDR3 consists of 14 residues. V was clipped by 6 bases and J by 0 bases, with 9 bases between them. The CDR3 DNA is TGTGCCAGCAGCACGGGCCACTCTGGAAACACCATATATTTT. It codes for CASSTGHSGNTIYF.

This clonotype came up many times. V usage is TRBV4-3 and J usage is TRBJ2-3, with 11 bases matching TRBD2. Germline values: CDR1 LGHNA, CDR2 YSLEER. With 0 bases clipped from V and 1 base from J, the junction kept 6 bases outside the gene matches. The CDR3 consists of 18 residues. The CDR3 protein is CASSQEGSSGGRTDTQYF. CDR3 sequence (DNA): TGCGCCAGCAGCCAAGAGGGCTCTAGCGGGGGGCGCACAGATACGCAGTATTTT.

In this sample, this clonotype turned up a few times. V gene TRBV5-1 combines with J gene TRBJ2-7; possibly TRBD2 for D (5 bases). The CDR3 extends over 14 amino acids. Germline CDR1 SGHRS, CDR2 YFSETQ. The V gene lost 4 bases and the J gene lost 5 bases, with 16 bases spanning the gap. CDR3: CASSRGATGDEQYF. As DNA, the CDR3 is TGCGCCAGCAGCCGAGGAGCGACCGGGGACGAGCAGTACTTC.